The TCR beta chain described here comes from a study of blood T cells in healthy people across ages. Isolation per sample recovered at least 6.5 million PBMCs. This clonotype was picked up many times. With a J-beta primer mix and a sample-barcoded 5' primer, a second PCR ran 7 to 11 cycles. At least 2.5 million CDR3-containing paired-end reads were obtained per sample. TCRdb processed the 5' RACE reads anew with MiXCR; each CDR3 protein has one entry. This table has about 930,000 distinct CDR3 sequences, roughly 29% appearing once. This sample was shared with a second study, whose subject was T cells of mothers and their children. This second report adds: Each mother yielded more than 10 million TCR beta CDR3 reads. Each child yielded millions of reads.

The clonotype was recovered from a woman between 35 and 50 years old in good health. Sequencing was done on a sample of blood.

CDR3 loop: CSAEVQDLINYGYTF. The DNA for the CDR3 is TGCAGCGCAGAAGTCCAGGACCTAATTAACTATGGCTACACCTTC. V and J are TRBV29-1 and TRBJ1-2, with D unclear. V lost 7 bases to trimming and J lost 1 base, with 19 bases between them. CDR3 length: 15 amino acids. Germline values: CDR1 SQVTM, CDR2 ANQGSEA. Based on the CDR3 plus reference TRBV29-1 and TRBJ1-2, the full variable domain is SAVISQKPSRDICQRGTSLTIQCQVDSQVTMMFWYRQQPGQSLTLIATANQGSEATYESGFVIDKFPISRPNLTFSTLTVSNMSPEDSSIYLCSAEVQDLINYGYTFGSGTRLTVV.